The 26 T cell receptor beta chains listed next were all sequenced from one sample in a study of sequential checkpoint blockade in melanoma. Treatment described: randomized to nivolumab then ipilimumab (arm A) or the reverse (arm B). Sequencing used immunoSEQ multiplex PCR; TCRdb keeps in-frame clones, though not all of them. The sample holds around 26,000 clones; more than 60% are singletons and the top ten take 22%. Sequencing was performed on CD8+ T cells sorted from blood (inferred from file names), taken from a patient given nivolumab and ipilimumab in sequence. The receptor set was obtained from a human donor with melanoma.

This chain connects TRBV4-2 to TRBJ2-3; TRBD2 might be the D (6 bases). CDR3 length equals 15 residues. Germline V gene lookup returns CDR1 LGHNA and CDR2 YNFKEQ. V was cut by 7 bases and J by 3 bases, with 17 bases left in between. As DNA, the CDR3 is TGTGCCAGCAACCCTGGGTTAGCGGAAACAGATACGCAGTATTTT. Its protein is CASNPGLAETDTQYF.

The V and J genes are TRBV10-3 and TRBJ2-1; 11 nucleotides line up with TRBD2. CDR3 length: 18 residues. The germline CDR1 and CDR2 sequences are ENHRY and SYGVKD. Germline trimming cut 0 bases from V and 6 bases from J; bases unmatched to any gene: 10. As DNA, the CDR3 is TGTGCCATCAGTGAGTCTGGACTAGCGGGCGCCGAAATCAATGAGCAGTTCTTC. This gives the protein CAISESGLAGAEINEQFF.

The V and J genes are TRBV5-4 and TRBJ1-1, with a tentative D call TRBD1 (5 bases). Per the germline V gene, CDR1 is SGHNT and CDR2 is YYREEE (reference sequence). The CDR3 has 15 amino acids. The V and J ends lost 1 base and 4 bases respectively, with 14 bases between them. The chain's CDR3 is CASSLRGGLGTEAFF. The CDR3 DNA reads as TGTGCCAGCAGCTTGCGCGGGGGGTTGGGCACTGAAGCTTTCTTT.

In nucleotides, the CDR3 is TGTGCCAGCAGTTATGTGGGACAGAGCAGCGGGGAGCTGTTTTTT. This codes for CASSYVGQSSGELFF. V gene TRBV6-5 combines with J gene TRBJ2-2; 7 nucleotides match TRBD1. The CDR3 extends over 15 amino acids. The germline V gene encodes CDR1 MNHEY and CDR2 SVGAGI. V lost 3 bases and J lost 7; bases outside the gene matches: 8.

V is TRBV6-5 and J is TRBJ1-1; D is possibly TRBD1 (5 bases). V shed 2 bases and J shed 8 bases, with 15 bases lying between them. The CDR3 runs 14 residues. The germline V gene has CDR1 MNHEY and CDR2 SVGAGI. The CDR3 reads CASSYVFARAEAFF. CDR3 coding DNA: TGTGCCAGCAGTTACGTTTTCGCCAGGGCAGAAGCTTTCTTT.

The genes are TRBV10-3 and TRBJ1-2; 9 nucleotides agree with TRBD1. Per the germline V gene, CDR1 is ENHRY and CDR2 is SYGVKD. V gave up 8 bases and J gave up 2 bases; unmatched junction bases: 3. The CDR3 length is 13 residues. The CDR3 loop reads CAIWDRENYGYTF. Written as DNA, the CDR3 is TGTGCCATCTGGGACAGGGAGAACTATGGCTACACCTTC.

The chain has TRBV7-2 and TRBJ2-7, with 7 bases aligning to TRBD2. CDR1 SGHTA and CDR2 FQGNSA come from the germline V gene. V lost 2 bases to trimming and J lost 2 bases; unmatched junction nucleotides: 3. CDR3 length: 14 amino acids. In DNA form, the CDR3 reads TGTGCCAGCAGCTTACTCGCGGGAGCCTACGAGCAGTACTTC. The encoded protein is CASSLLAGAYEQYF.

The V call is TRBV6-5, the J call TRBJ2-1; D unclear. The V gene's germline CDR1 is MNHEY and CDR2 SVGAGI. The CDR3 has 12 residues. V dropped 0 bases and J dropped 6 bases, with 3 bases sitting between them. The DNA of the CDR3 is TGTGCCAGCAGTTACTCTAGCAATGAGCAGTTCTTC. It codes for CASSYSSNEQFF.

The V and J genes are TRBV23-1 and TRBJ2-7, with a possible D match to TRBD1 (5 bases). Being an ORF, TRBV23-1 has a function that is uncertain. Deletions cut 0 bases from V and 2 bases from J, with 17 bases between. This CDR3 has 17 residues. The CDR3, as DNA: TGCGCCAGCAGTCAATCGGGGCAGGGTTTGTCAACCTACGAGCAGTACTTC. Translation gives CASSQSGQGLSTYEQYF.

This chain uses TRBV7-8 with TRBJ2-1, with a possible D match to TRBD1 (5 bases). V gave up 1 base and J gave up 9 bases, with 7 bases separating them. Germline V gene lookup returns CDR1 SGHVS and CDR2 FQNEAQ. The CDR3 runs 12 residues. CDR3 nucleotides: TGTGCCAGCAGCTTAGGGGGCGGTGAGCAGTTCTTC. Amino acids: CASSLGGGEQFF.

The chain joins TRBV2 to TRBJ1-2; possible D gene TRBD1, 5 bases. Germline V gene lookup returns CDR1 SNHLY and CDR2 FYNNEI. The CDR3 covers 15 residues. V lost 9 bases, J lost 1 base, and 18 bases lay in between. The DNA for the CDR3 is TGTGCCAGTTCGGAGGGCAGGGCTAATAACTATGGCTACACCTTC. Translating it yields CASSEGRANNYGYTF.

This chain uses TRBV5-6 with TRBJ2-7; no firm D call. CDR1 is SGHDT, CDR2 YYEEEE, per germline. The V and J ends lost 4 bases and 4 bases respectively, with 6 bases between them. The CDR3 is 11 amino acids. The chain's CDR3 is CASSTPYEQYF. The CDR3 DNA sequence: TGTGCCAGCAGCACACCTTACGAGCAGTACTTC. Based on the CDR3 plus reference TRBV5-6 and TRBJ2-7, the full variable domain is DAGVTQSPTHLIKTRGQQVTLRCSPKSGHDTVSWYQQALGQGPQFIFQYYEEEERQRGNFPDRFSGHQFPNYSSELNVNALLLGDSALYLCASSTPYEQYFGPGTRLTVT.

V and J are TRBV7-9 and TRBJ2-3; 11 nucleotides line up with TRBD1. CDR1 and CDR2 from the germline V gene are SEHNR and FQNEAQ (reference sequence). The CDR3 has 15 amino acids. V shed 4 bases, J shed 2 bases, and the junction held 2 bases outside the gene matches. The CDR3 nucleotides are TGTGCCAGCAGCTGGGGACAGGGGGTCACAGATACGCAGTATTTT. It specifies CASSWGQGVTDTQYF.

The chain has TRBV9 and TRBJ1-1; weak D call: TRBD1 (6 bases). CDR1 and CDR2 (germline): SGDLS, YYNGEE. Trimming pared 0 bases from V and 5 bases from J, leaving 11 bases between. This CDR3 comprises 14 residues. CDR3 amino acids: CASSVEGVGTEAFF. As DNA, the CDR3 is TGTGCCAGCAGCGTAGAGGGGGTCGGGACTGAAGCTTTCTTT. The full variable domain, rest sourced from reference TRBV9 and TRBJ1-1, is DSGVTQTPKHLITATGQRVTLRCSPRSGDLSVYWYQQSLDQGLQFLIQYYNGEERAKGNILERFSAQQFPDLHSELNLSSLELGDSALYFCASSVEGVGTEAFFGQGTRLTVV.

V is TRBV7-2 and J is TRBJ2-5, with 8 bases identical to TRBD1. Germline values: CDR1 SGHTA, CDR2 FQGNSA. The CDR3 runs to 15 residues. V lost 3 bases to trimming and J lost 1 base; unmatched junction nucleotides: 4. For the CDR3, the DNA is TGTGCCAGCAGCTTTATCAGGGGGCTCCAAGAGACCCAGTACTTC. Its protein is CASSFIRGLQETQYF.

The chain combines TRBV10-2 with TRBJ1-1; D is possibly TRBD1 (5 bases). Trimming took 2 bases from V and 7 from J, leaving 11 bases between them. This CDR3 contains 13 residues. In germline, CDR1 is WSHSY, CDR2 SAAADI. CDR3 sequence: CASSEPDSFEAFF. The CDR3 region has the DNA TGCGCCAGCAGTGAGCCAGACAGTTTTGAAGCTTTCTTT.

This chain links TRBV25-1 with TRBJ2-3; 8 nucleotides match TRBD2. V gave up 11 bases and J gave up 4 bases; unmatched junction bases: 11. Per germline, CDR1 MGHDK and CDR2 SYGVNS. The CDR3 runs 14 residues. CDR3 protein: CASRGLEFPDTQYF. CDR3 nucleotides: TGTGCCTCGAGGGGACTAGAGTTCCCAGATACGCAGTATTTT.

The chain has TRBV27 and TRBJ1-2; D uncertain. Trimming shortened V by 3 bases and J by 2 bases, and 7 bases separated the two germline ends. This CDR3 contains 13 residues. In germline, CDR1 is MNHEY, CDR2 SMNVEV (reference sequence). Written as DNA, the CDR3 is TGTGCCAGCAGTTTCGGGGTGAACTATGGCTACACCTTC. It yields the protein CASSFGVNYGYTF.

The V gene is TRBV5-5, the J gene TRBJ2-1, with D unclear. The CDR3 length is 12 residues. V was clipped by 2 bases and J by 10 bases, with 10 bases between them. The germline V gene has CDR1 SGHKS and CDR2 YYEKEE (reference sequence). CDR3 DNA sequence: TGTGCCAGCAGCTTTTCGGGTTACGAGCAGTTCTTC. Its translation is CASSFSGYEQFF.

The rearrangement joins TRBV13 to TRBJ1-2, with TRBD1 matching over 7 bases. V lost 2 bases to trimming and J lost 1 base; unmatched junction nucleotides: 7. Germline-derived CDR1 and CDR2 are PRHDT and FYEKMQ (reference sequence). The CDR3 length is 16 residues. The DNA for the CDR3 is TGTGCCAGCAGCTTACATCCAGGGGGAGATAACTATGGCTACACCTTC. Its protein product is CASSLHPGGDNYGYTF.

The J gene is TRBJ2-7, the V gene TRBV14; 7 bases match TRBD2. Germline assignment: CDR1 SGHDN and CDR2 FVKESK. Trimming cost V 1 base and J 2 bases; bases outside gene matches: 2. This CDR3 is built from 14 residues. This CDR3 reads CASSQGLAPYEQYF. For the CDR3, the DNA is TGTGCCAGCAGCCAAGGACTAGCACCCTACGAGCAGTACTTC.

V gene TRBV19 combines with J gene TRBJ1-1, with unresolved D. Germline V gene data show CDR1 as LNHDA and CDR2 as SQIVND (reference sequence). This CDR3 contains 13 residues. With 1 base removed from V and 1 base from J, the gap between germline ends came to 4 bases. The CDR3, as DNA: TGTGCCAGTAGTATAGGTAGGAACACTGAAGCTTTCTTT. This encodes CASSIGRNTEAFF.

CDR3 amino acids: CASTPGLAGYEQYF. The CDR3 DNA follows: TGTGCCAGCACCCCGGGACTAGCTGGCTACGAGCAGTACTTC. The chain couples TRBV6-1 to TRBJ2-7; 9 bases fit TRBD2. The CDR3 runs to 14 residues. V lost 7 bases to trimming and J lost 3 bases; unmatched junction nucleotides: 7. Germline assignment: CDR1 MNHNS and CDR2 SASEGT.

This chain uses TRBV5-8 with TRBJ1-2; weak D call: TRBD1 (5 bases). There are 16 residues in the CDR3. Germline CDR1 and CDR2: SGHTS and YDEGEE. V lost 4 bases and J 3 bases, leaving 19 bases between the germline ends. The CDR3 here is CASSPRILGQDYGYTF. CDR3 nucleotide sequence: TGTGCCAGCAGCCCCCGAATCCTGGGGCAGGACTATGGCTACACCTTC.

The gene calls are TRBV7-9 and TRBJ2-7; maybe TRBD2 (6 bases). This CDR3 spans 15 amino acids. Germline V lookup: CDR1 SEHNR, CDR2 FQNEAQ (reference sequence). The V gene lost 1 base and the J gene lost 3 bases, with 13 bases spanning the gap. DNA of the CDR3: TGTGCCAGCAGCTTAGAGGAGGAGGGACTCTACGAGCAGTACTTC. The encoded protein is CASSLEEEGLYEQYF.

The chain carries TRBV10-3 and TRBJ1-1; TRBD1 matches at 9 bases. The CDR3 has 13 residues. V gave up 10 bases and J gave up 4 bases; unmatched junction bases: 7. The V gene's germline CDR1 is ENHRY and CDR2 SYGVKD. CDR3 nucleotides: TGTGCCACAGCCGGGACAGGGCTCACTGAAGCTTTCTTT. Protein: CATAGTGLTEAFF.